These T cell receptor beta chains were read from a single sample in a study of monozygotic twins with inflammatory bowel disease. From its re-call of the 5' RACE reads, TCRdb lists each CDR3 protein once, without DNA. Reported are 350,000 to 500,000 distinct CDR3 sequences; the ten largest clones contain about 2.2%. Sequencing used blood. The receptors derive from a human donor with ulcerative colitis or Crohn's disease, or a healthy co-twin of an affected twin (not recorded which). Both conserved end residues are part of each CDR3.

>TRBJ2-7|TRBV12-3/TRBV12-4
CASRERGGPYEQYF
>TRBJ2-2|TRBV12-3/TRBV12-4
CASSSGHTNTGELFF
>TRBJ1-1|TRBV11-2
CASQGNTEAFF
>TRBJ1-2|TRBV29-1
CSVTGVGGYTF
>TRBJ2-1|TRBV7-6
CASSPGMEGGFIYNEQFF
>TRBJ2-5|TRBV15
CATRTDLTGTQYF
>TRBJ2-7|TRBV6-1
CASSETGADEQYF
>TRBJ2-1|TRBV5-4
CASSRGLGNEQFF
>TRBJ1-6|TRBV3-1
CASSRPRTGSDSPLHF
>TRBJ1-6|TRBV7-2
CASSLAPGQGGYNSPLHF
>TRBJ1-2|TRBV12-3/TRBV12-4
CASRRDGLTNYGYTF
>TRBJ2-7|TRBV10-3
CAISEGGLYEQYF
>TRBJ2-1|TRBV5-6
CASSLEWRLAGNNEQFF
>TRBJ2-1|TRBV20-1
CSVQLRNEQFF
>TRBJ2-7|TRBV20-1
CSARDRVAGVLKEQYF
>TRBJ1-5|TRBV24-1
CATSVDGYQPQHF
>TRBJ1-2|TRBV19
CASERGTGNYGYTF
>TRBJ2-7|TRBV3-1
CASSLSGLAGGSYEQYF
>TRBJ2-3|TRBV6-1
CASSRAWGTPTDTQYF
>TRBJ2-3|TRBV7-2
CASSYGLAGDTQYF
>TRBJ1-5|TRBV21-1
CASSKGGQKAIGNQPQHF
>TRBJ2-1|TRBV14
CASSQGQRESSYNEQFF
>TRBJ1-1|TRBV7-2
CASSPGPQNTEAFF
>TRBJ2-5|TRBV27
CASSSRTGFQETQYF
>TRBJ2-1|TRBV6-4
CASSDSTGRPYNEQFF
>TRBJ2-1|TRBV5-1
CASNEGPEQFF
>TRBJ2-7|TRBV5-1
CASSLIAGAAYEQYF
>TRBJ1-1|TRBV19
CASSPGQALNTEAFF
>TRBJ1-2|TRBV28
CASSPWVVGLLQANYGYTF
>TRBJ2-1|TRBV23-1
CASSQPRLAAHNEQFF
>TRBJ2-7|TRBV18
CASSPPISYEQYF
>TRBJ2-3|TRBV24-1
CAAGGVGTDTQYF
>TRBJ2-5|TRBV29-1
CSVEEGLLLGETQYF
>TRBJ2-7|TRBV18
CASSRTGTAYEQYF
>TRBJ2-1|TRBV6-5
CASSQRGEQFF
>TRBJ2-1|TRBV5-5
CASSLRTSGKLDEQFF
>TRBJ1-2|TRBV18
CASSPVDSNGYTF
>TRBJ1-2|TRBV5-1
CASSLAGEGYGYTF
>TRBJ2-5|TRBV24-1
CATSPTGEGETQYF